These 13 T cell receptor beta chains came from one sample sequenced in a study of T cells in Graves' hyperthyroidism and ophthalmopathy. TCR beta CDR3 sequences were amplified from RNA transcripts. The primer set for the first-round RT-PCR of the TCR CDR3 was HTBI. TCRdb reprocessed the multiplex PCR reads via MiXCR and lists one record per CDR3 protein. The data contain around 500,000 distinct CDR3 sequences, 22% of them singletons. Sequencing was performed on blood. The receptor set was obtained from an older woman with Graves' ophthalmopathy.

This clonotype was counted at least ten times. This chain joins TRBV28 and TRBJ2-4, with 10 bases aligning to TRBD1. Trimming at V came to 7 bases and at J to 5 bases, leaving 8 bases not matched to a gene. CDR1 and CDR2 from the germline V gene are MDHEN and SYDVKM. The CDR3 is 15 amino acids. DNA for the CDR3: TGTGCCAGCACCCGGGGGGGGACAGGGGAAAACATTCAGTACTTC. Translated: CASTRGGTGENIQYF.

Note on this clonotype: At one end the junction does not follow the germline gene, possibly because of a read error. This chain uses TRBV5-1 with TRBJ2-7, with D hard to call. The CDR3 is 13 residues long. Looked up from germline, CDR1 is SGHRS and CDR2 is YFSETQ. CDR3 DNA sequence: TGCGCCAGCAGCCCGACGACAACCTACGAGCAGTGCTTC. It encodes CASSPTTTYEQCF.

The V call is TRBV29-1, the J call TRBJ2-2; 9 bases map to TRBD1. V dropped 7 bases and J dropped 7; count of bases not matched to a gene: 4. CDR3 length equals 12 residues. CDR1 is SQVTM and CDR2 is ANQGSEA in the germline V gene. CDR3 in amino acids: CSAGQGVGELFF. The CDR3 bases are TGCAGCGCGGGACAGGGAGTCGGGGAGCTGTTTTTT.

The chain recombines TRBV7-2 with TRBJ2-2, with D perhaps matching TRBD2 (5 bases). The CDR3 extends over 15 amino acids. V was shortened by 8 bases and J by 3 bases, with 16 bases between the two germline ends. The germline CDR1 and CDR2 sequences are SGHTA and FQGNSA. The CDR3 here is CASALALPDTGELFF. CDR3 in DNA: TGTGCCAGCGCCCTAGCACTTCCGGACACCGGGGAGCTGTTTTTT.

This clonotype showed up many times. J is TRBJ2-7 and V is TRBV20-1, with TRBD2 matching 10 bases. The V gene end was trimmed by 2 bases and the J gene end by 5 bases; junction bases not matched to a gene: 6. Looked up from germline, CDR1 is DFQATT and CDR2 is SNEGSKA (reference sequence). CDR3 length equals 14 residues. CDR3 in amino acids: CSARLGTSVDEQYF. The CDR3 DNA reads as TGCAGTGCTAGACTTGGGACTAGCGTGGACGAGCAGTACTTC.

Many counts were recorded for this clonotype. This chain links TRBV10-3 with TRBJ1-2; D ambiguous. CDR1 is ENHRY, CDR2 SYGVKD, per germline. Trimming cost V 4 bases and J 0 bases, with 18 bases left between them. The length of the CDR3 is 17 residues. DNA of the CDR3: TGTGCCATCAGTGGAGACACTGTAACGGAAACTAACTATGGCTACACCTTC. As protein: CAISGDTVTETNYGYTF.

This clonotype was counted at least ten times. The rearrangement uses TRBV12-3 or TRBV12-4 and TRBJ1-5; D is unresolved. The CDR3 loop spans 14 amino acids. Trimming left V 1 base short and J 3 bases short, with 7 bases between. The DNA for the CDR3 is TGTGCCAGCAGTTTAGAAGGGAACAATCAGCCCCAGCATTTT. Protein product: CASSLEGNNQPQHF.

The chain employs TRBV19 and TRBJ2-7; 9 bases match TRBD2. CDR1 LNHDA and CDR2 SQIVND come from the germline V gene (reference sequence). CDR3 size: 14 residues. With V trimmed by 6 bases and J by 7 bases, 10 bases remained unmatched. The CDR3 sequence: CASSQGGGAREQYF. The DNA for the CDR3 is TGTGCCAGTAGCCAGGGCGGGGGGGCGAGAGAGCAGTACTTC.

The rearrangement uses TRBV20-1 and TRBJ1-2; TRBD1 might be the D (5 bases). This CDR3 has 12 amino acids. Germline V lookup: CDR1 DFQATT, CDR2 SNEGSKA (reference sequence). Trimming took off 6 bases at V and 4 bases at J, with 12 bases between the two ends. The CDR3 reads CSAPGRFYGYTF. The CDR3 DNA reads TGCAGTGCCCCGGGACGGTTCTATGGCTACACCTTC.

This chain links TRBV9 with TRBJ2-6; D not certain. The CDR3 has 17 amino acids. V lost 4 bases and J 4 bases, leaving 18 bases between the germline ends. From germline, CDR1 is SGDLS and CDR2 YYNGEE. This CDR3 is CASSQIPADVGANVLTF. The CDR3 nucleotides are TGTGCCAGCAGCCAAATCCCTGCGGACGTAGGGGCCAACGTCCTGACTTTC. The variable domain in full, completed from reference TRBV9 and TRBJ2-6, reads DSGVTQTPKHLITATGQRVTLRCSPRSGDLSVYWYQQSLDQGLQFLIQYYNGEERAKGNILERFSAQQFPDLHSELNLSSLELGDSALYFCASSQIPADVGANVLTFGAGSRLTVL.

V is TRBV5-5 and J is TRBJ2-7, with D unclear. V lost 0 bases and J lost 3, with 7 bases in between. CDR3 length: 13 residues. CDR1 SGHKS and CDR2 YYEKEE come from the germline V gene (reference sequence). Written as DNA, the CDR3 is TGTGCCAGCAGCTTGGAACAGATCTACGAGCAGTACTTC. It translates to CASSLEQIYEQYF.

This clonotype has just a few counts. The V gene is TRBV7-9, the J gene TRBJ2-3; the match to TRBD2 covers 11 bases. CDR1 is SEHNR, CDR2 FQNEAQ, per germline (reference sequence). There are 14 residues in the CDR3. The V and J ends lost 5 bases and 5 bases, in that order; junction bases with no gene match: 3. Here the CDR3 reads CASSRSGRGDTQYF. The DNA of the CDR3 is TGTGCCAGCAGCCGTAGCGGGAGGGGAGATACGCAGTATTTT.

CDR3 bases: TGTGCCAGCAGCCCGCTTAGATCGTACACCGGGGAGCTGTTTTTT. The encoded protein is CASSPLRSYTGELFF. The V call is TRBV11-2, the J call TRBJ2-2, with unresolved D. V lost 5 bases and J lost 3, with 13 bases in between. The CDR3 covers 15 residues. Germline V gene data show CDR1 as SGHAT and CDR2 as FQNNGV.